These 25 T cell receptor beta chains were sequenced from one sample in a study of shared clonotypes between healthy human individuals. The repertoire was sequenced with immunoSEQ multiplex PCR; TCRdb's copy has only in-frame clones and lacks some. The sample carries some 2,100,000 clones, approximately 96% recorded once. Sequencing was carried out using naive CD4+ T cells sorted from blood. Subset given: CD45RA+ positively selected. These receptors all come from a man aged 18 to 35 in good health.

As regards this clone: Other DNA sequences from this sample encode an identical CDR3 as well. The chain combines TRBV11-2 with TRBJ2-1; 11 bases map to TRBD2. CDR1 is SGHAT and CDR2 is FQNNGV in the germline V gene. The V and J ends lost 1 base and 4 bases, in that order; junction bases with no gene match: 0. This CDR3 region has 15 residues. CDR3 sequence: CASSLGLAGYNEQFF. The CDR3 coding sequence is TGTGCCAGCAGCTTAGGACTAGCGGGGTACAATGAGCAGTTCTTC.

This chain uses TRBV2 with TRBJ1-5; the D gene is possibly TRBD1 (6 bases). CDR1 SNHLY and CDR2 FYNNEI come from the germline V gene. Between the trimmed V and J ends, which lost 3 bases and 9 bases, there was a span of 15 bases. This CDR3 has 14 residues. The CDR3 protein is CASSDRQVDWPQHF. The CDR3 nucleotides are TGTGCCAGCAGTGATCGACAGGTGGATTGGCCCCAGCATTTT.

The rearrangement uses TRBV29-1 and TRBJ2-5, with 7 bases that match TRBD2. There are 12 residues in the CDR3. The junction had 4 bases not matched to a gene; V was cut back by 4 bases and J by 5 bases. Looked up from germline, CDR1 is SQVTM and CDR2 is ANQGSEA. CDR3 amino acids: CSVADGRETQYF. CDR3 nucleotide sequence: TGCAGCGTTGCAGACGGGAGGGAGACCCAGTACTTC.

This clone was seen once. This chain connects TRBV5-6 to TRBJ1-2, with D uncertain. With 0 bases removed from V and 10 bases from J, the gap between germline ends came to 7 bases. Germline CDR1 reads SGHDT; CDR2 reads YYEEEE. The CDR3 contains 11 residues. As DNA, the CDR3 is TGTGCCAGCAGCTTGGCCACCTCCTACACCTTC. Amino acids: CASSLATSYTF.

This clone was detected a few times. The chain joins TRBV21-1 to TRBJ2-1. TRBV21-1 is reported as a pseudogene. The CDR3 sequence is 11 residues long. The CDR3 DNA follows: TGTGCCAGCAGCGCCTCGAATGAGCAGTTCTTC. Residues: CASSASNEQFF.

As regards this clone: Other nucleotide sequences from this sample produce the same CDR3. In DNA, the CDR3 is TGCAGTGCCTCCCTAGCGGACGAGCAGTACTTC. As protein: CSASLADEQYF. The chain combines TRBV20-1 with TRBJ2-7; TRBD2 aligns across 7 bases. After removal of 6 bases from V and 5 bases from J, the junction contained 4 bases not matched to a gene. Looked up from germline, CDR1 is DFQATT and CDR2 is SNEGSKA (reference sequence). CDR3 length equals 11 residues.

As for this clone: Other DNA sequences within the sample encode an identical CDR3. The chain is built from TRBV20-1 and TRBJ2-1, with unresolved D. Trimming shortened V by 3 bases and J by 10 bases, and 4 bases separated the two germline ends. This CDR3 has 9 residues. Per the germline V gene, CDR1 is DFQATT and CDR2 is SNEGSKA (reference sequence). Written as DNA, the CDR3 is TGCAGTGCTAGCGTAGAGCAGTTCTTC. The encoded protein is CSASVEQFF.

With regard to this clone: The junction departs from germline at one end; a sequencing error may be responsible. The J gene is TRBJ2-1, the V gene TRBV30; a possible D gene is TRBD2 (5 bases). The CDR3 spans 13 residues. Germline assignment: CDR1 GTSNPN and CDR2 SVGIG (reference sequence). CDR3 loop: CAWSLSGPVGKIF. The CDR3 DNA sequence: TGTGCCTGGAGTTTAAGCGGTCCTGTAGGGAAAATCTTC.

V gene TRBV7-3 combines with J gene TRBJ2-3, with 9 bases that match TRBD2. Germline CDR1 and CDR2: SGHTA and FQGTGA. Germline trimming cut 4 bases from V and 2 bases from J; bases unmatched to any gene: 7. This CDR3 is built from 16 residues. CDR3 nucleotides: TGTGCCAGCAGCTCTGGGGCTAGCGGGGTCACAGATACGCAGTATTTT. Residues: CASSSGASGVTDTQYF.

The V and J genes are TRBV6-5 and TRBJ1-2; unclear D gene. Trimming cost V 8 bases and J 0 bases, with 10 bases left between them. This CDR3 has 13 residues. Germline-derived CDR1 and CDR2 are MNHEY and SVGAGI. The CDR3 sequence: CASHPSANYGYTF. Here the CDR3 DNA reads TGTGCCAGCCACCCTAGCGCTAACTATGGCTACACCTTC.

This chain uses TRBV27 with TRBJ2-5; tentatively, D is TRBD2 (6 bases). The V gene's germline CDR1 is MNHEY and CDR2 SMNVEV (reference sequence). Trimming removed 5 bases from V and 4 bases from J, with 17 bases in between. The CDR3 extends over 15 amino acids. CDR3 in amino acids: CASSKRDFLGETQYF. CDR3 in DNA: TGTGCCAGCAGTAAACGGGACTTTTTAGGAGAGACCCAGTACTTC.

The rearrangement joins TRBV10-3 to TRBJ2-1, with 9 bases lining up with TRBD2. The length of the CDR3 is 14 residues. V dropped 10 bases and J dropped 10; count of bases not matched to a gene: 14. Germline values: CDR1 ENHRY, CDR2 SYGVKD. This CDR3 reads CATSTSGRGDEQFF. CDR3 DNA sequence: TGTGCCACTTCGACTAGCGGCCGGGGGGACGAGCAGTTCTTC.

The chain couples TRBV18 to TRBJ1-1, with D possibly being TRBD1 (5 bases). The length of the CDR3 is 15 residues. Between the trimmed V and J ends, which lost 5 bases and 1 base, there was a span of 14 bases. The germline V gene has CDR1 KGHSH and CDR2 LQKENI. The CDR3, as DNA: TGTGCCAGCTCATCCGGGGGTACAGGGAACACTGAAGCTTTCTTT. Translated, it gives CASSSGGTGNTEAFF.

This chain uses TRBV5-1 with TRBJ1-3; possible D gene TRBD1, 5 bases. This CDR3 contains 17 residues. The V end lost 4 bases, the J end lost 0 bases, and 17 bases lay between the germline ends. CDR1 is SGHRS and CDR2 is YFSETQ in the germline V gene. CDR3 sequence: CASSPRGTTSSGNTIYF. The CDR3 nucleotides are TGCGCCAGCAGCCCTAGGGGCACAACCTCCTCTGGAAACACCATATATTTT. The whole variable domain, remainder taken from reference TRBV5-1 and TRBJ1-3, is KAGVTQTPRYLIKTRGQQVTLSCSPISGHRSVSWYQQTPGQGLQFLFEYFSETQRNKGNFPGRFSGRQFSNSRSEMNVSTLELGDSALYLCASSPRGTTSSGNTIYFGEGSWLTVV.

The CDR3 DNA follows: TGTGCCAGCAGCCGAAGGACAGGGGGGGAGAACATTCAGTACTTC. This codes for CASSRRTGGENIQYF. The chain uses TRBV5-4 and TRBJ2-4; 10 positions agree with TRBD1. In germline, CDR1 is SGHNT, CDR2 YYREEE (reference sequence). The V and J ends lost 4 bases and 7 bases, in that order; junction bases with no gene match: 8. The CDR3 has 15 amino acids. Drawing the rest from reference TRBV5-4 and TRBJ2-4, the complete variable domain is ETGVTQSPTHLIKTRGQQVTLRCSSQSGHNTVSWYQQALGQGPQFIFQYYREEENGRGNFPPRFSGLQFPNYSSELNVNALELDDSALYLCASSRRTGGENIQYFGAGTRLSVL.

CDR3 protein: CASSRQGASEAFF. For the CDR3, the DNA is TGTGCCAGCAGCCGACAGGGGGCGTCTGAAGCTTTCTTT. This rearrangement joins TRBV2 to TRBJ1-1; 10 bases agree with TRBD1. The CDR3 spans 13 residues. Germline CDR1 and CDR2: SNHLY and FYNNEI. V gave up 6 bases and J gave up 6 bases; unmatched junction bases: 4.

The chain couples TRBV11-2 to TRBJ2-4; 8 bases fit TRBD1. Per germline, CDR1 SGHAT and CDR2 FQNNGV. The CDR3 is made up of 20 amino acids. The J segment lost 0 bases and the V segment lost 0 bases, leaving 13 bases of the junction unmatched. CDR3 loop: CASSLEGGQEDFIAKNIQYF. As DNA, the CDR3 is TGTGCCAGCAGCTTAGAAGGGGGACAGGAGGACTTTATAGCCAAAAACATTCAGTACTTC.

This sequence joins TRBV6-7 and TRBJ1-2; D remains ambiguous. TRBV6-7 is an ORF, with its function uncertain. With 0 bases removed from V and 1 base from J, the gap between germline ends came to 21 bases. This CDR3 comprises 19 residues. CDR3 sequence reads: CASSYSQTNRQIRNYGYTF. DNA for the CDR3: TGTGCCAGCAGTTACTCCCAAACTAATAGGCAGATCCGTAACTATGGCTACACCTTC.

CDR3 sequence: CASSLSWQLNKYGYTF. The DNA for the CDR3 is TGTGCCAGCAGTTTATCGTGGCAGCTTAACAAATATGGCTACACCTTC. The V and J genes are TRBV27 and TRBJ1-2; no reliable D call. The CDR3 is made up of 16 amino acids. V lost 0 bases and J 5 bases, leaving 16 bases between the germline ends. Germline loops: CDR1 MNHEY, CDR2 SMNVEV (reference sequence).

This chain connects TRBV5-1 to TRBJ2-3; 7 bases line up with TRBD2. The CDR3 contains 14 residues. V trimming: 1 base; J trimming: 3 bases; junction bases outside the gene matches: 2. Germline CDR1 reads SGHRS; CDR2 reads YFSETQ. The CDR3 region is CASSLSGETDTQYF. The CDR3 DNA reads as TGCGCCAGCAGCTTGAGCGGGGAGACAGATACGCAGTATTTT.

This clone appeared once. This rearrangement joins TRBV23-1 to TRBJ2-5; TRBD2 aligns across 13 bases. TRBV23-1 is classed as an ORF, of uncertain function. The CDR3 length is 24 residues. Trimming removed 1 base from V and 2 bases from J; junction bases left unmatched: 25. As DNA, the CDR3 is TGCGCCAGCAGTCAATGGGGGGAGGGACTAGCGGGACCCGAGGGCAGTATGTGTCAAGAGACCCAGTACTTC. Its translation: CASSQWGEGLAGPEGSMCQETQYF.

The chain has TRBV5-6 and TRBJ2-2, with TRBD1 identical over 9 bases. The CDR3 totals 15 residues. V gave up 3 bases and J gave up 2 bases; unmatched junction bases: 2. In germline, CDR1 is SGHDT, CDR2 YYEEEE. Written as DNA, the CDR3 is TGTGCCAGCAGCTGGGGACAGGGAAACACCGGGGAGCTGTTTTTT. This gives the protein CASSWGQGNTGELFF. Full variable domain (rest looked up from reference TRBV5-6 and TRBJ2-2): DAGVTQSPTHLIKTRGQQVTLRCSPKSGHDTVSWYQQALGQGPQFIFQYYEEEERQRGNFPDRFSGHQFPNYSSELNVNALLLGDSALYLCASSWGQGNTGELFFGEGSRLTVL.

Of note for this clone: The sample carries other DNA sequences with the same CDR3. The V and J genes are TRBV5-1 and TRBJ2-2, with TRBD1 identical over 8 bases. Germline V gene data show CDR1 as SGHRS and CDR2 as YFSETQ. V lost 4 bases, J lost 3 bases, and 5 bases stayed unmatched. The CDR3 loop spans 15 amino acids. The CDR3 here is CASSPGTGDTGELFF. CDR3 nucleotides: TGCGCCAGCAGCCCGGGGACAGGCGACACCGGGGAGCTGTTTTTT.

This chain connects TRBV7-9 to TRBJ1-5; 7 nucleotides agree with TRBD1. CDR1 and CDR2 from the germline V gene are SEHNR and FQNEAQ (reference sequence). The CDR3 is 16 residues long. Trimming at V came to 5 bases and at J to 3 bases, leaving 10 bases not matched to a gene. CDR3 loop: CASSPERQGNNQPQHF. DNA of the CDR3: TGTGCCAGCAGCCCCGAACGACAGGGAAACAATCAGCCCCAGCATTTT.

This chain uses TRBV29-1 with TRBJ2-3, with TRBD2 identical over 7 bases. CDR3 length: 14 amino acids. V shed 1 base, J shed 4 bases, and the junction held 5 bases outside the gene matches. CDR1 and CDR2 from the germline V gene are SQVTM and ANQGSEA. The chain's CDR3 is CSVEGTRFPDTQYF. The DNA for the CDR3 is TGCAGCGTTGAAGGGACTAGATTCCCAGATACGCAGTATTTT.